These 20 T cell receptor beta chains share one sample of origin, sequenced in a study of regulatory T cells in long-lasting Graves disease. The time point here: persistent/refractory GD, antithyroid drugs over 5 years with positive TRAb. Generation of the TCR library employed RNA extracted from PBMCs. Building the TCR beta libraries relied on iRepertoire HTBI primers, and CDR3 regions underwent Arm-PCR. TCRdb redid the calling of the multiplex PCR reads with MiXCR, one entry per CDR3 protein. The table lists approximately 690,000 distinct CDR3 sequences, 25% to 35% of them singletons. The sequenced sample was peripheral blood mononuclear cells (PBMCs), obtained when the disease was refractory, from a patient treated with antithyroid drugs. The source is a female donor with Graves disease.

In regard to this clonotype: A much larger clone differs by one base, so this may be a read error. Lacking the conserved final phenylalanine or tryptophan, this CDR3 likely reflects a read error. The V and J genes are TRBV6-1 and TRBJ2-7; 9 nucleotides match TRBD1. Germline V gene lookup returns CDR1 MNHNS and CDR2 SASEGT. The CDR3 spans 15 residues. V was clipped by 4 bases and J by 1 base; unmatched bases: 5. CDR3 in amino acids: CASSVPGTGSYEQYL. DNA for the CDR3: TGTGCCAGCAGTGTTCCCGGGACAGGGTCCTACGAGCAGTACCTC.

Note on this clonotype: A much larger clone sits a single nucleotide away, making a read error possible. This chain connects TRBV29-1 to TRBJ1-5; D gene uncertain. Per germline, CDR1 SQVTM and CDR2 ANQGSEA. This CDR3 comprises 12 residues. Between the trimmed V and J ends, which lost 7 bases and 2 bases, there was a span of 9 bases. This CDR3 reads CSARIGNQPQHF. CDR3 DNA: TGCAGCGCCAGGATAGGCAATCAGCCCCAGCATTTT.

This sequence joins TRBV19 and TRBJ1-2; 9 positions agree with TRBD1. CDR1 and CDR2 from the germline V gene are LNHDA and SQIVND (reference sequence). The V and J ends lost 6 bases and 2 bases, in that order; junction bases with no gene match: 7. The CDR3 totals 15 residues. CDR3 residues: CASRSTGGANYGYTF. CDR3 DNA: TGTGCCAGTAGATCCACAGGGGGCGCGAACTATGGCTACACCTTC. The full variable domain, its missing parts supplied by reference TRBV19 and TRBJ1-2, is DGGITQSPKYLFRKEGQNVTLSCEQNLNHDAMYWYRQDPGQGLRLIYYSQIVNDFQKGDIAEGYSVSREKKESFPLTVTSAQKNPTAFYLCASRSTGGANYGYTFGSGTRLTVV.

This clonotype came up many times. The V gene is TRBV28, the J gene TRBJ1-1, with 7 bases lining up with TRBD1. V lost 3 bases to trimming and J lost 5 bases; unmatched junction nucleotides: 12. Per the germline V gene, CDR1 is MDHEN and CDR2 is SYDVKM. CDR3 length: 16 amino acids. The CDR3 DNA sequence: TGTGCCAGCAGTTTTAGTTGGAGTTGGGACAGAACTGAAGCTTTCTTT. It yields the protein CASSFSWSWDRTEAFF.

The chain has TRBV14 and TRBJ2-7; D is possibly TRBD2 (6 bases). There are 15 residues in the CDR3. Germline V CDR1 and CDR2: SGHDN, FVKESK. V shed 1 base and J shed 4 bases, with 14 bases lying between them. The CDR3 nucleotides read TGTGCCAGCAGCCAAGCTGGAGGGCCCCCGTACGAGCAGTACTTC. As protein: CASSQAGGPPYEQYF.

The rearrangement links TRBV2 to TRBJ1-4; D not resolved. CDR3 size: 12 residues. Trimming removed 3 bases at V and 8 bases at J, with 7 bases between. In germline, CDR1 is SNHLY, CDR2 FYNNEI. The DNA of the CDR3 is TGTGCCAGCAGTGAGGCAGTGGAAAAACTGTTTTTT. Amino acid sequence: CASSEAVEKLFF.

In its sample, this clonotype was seen a few times. The chain uses TRBV19 and TRBJ2-7, with no clear D. The length of the CDR3 is 13 residues. Germline assignment: CDR1 LNHDA and CDR2 SQIVND (reference sequence). V was pared by 4 bases and J by 3 bases, with 10 bases between. CDR3 protein: CASSRGPLYEQYF. As DNA, the CDR3 is TGTGCCAGTAGTAGAGGCCCTCTCTACGAGCAGTACTTC.

This chain links TRBV30 with TRBJ1-5, with a tentative D call TRBD1 (6 bases). Germline CDR1 is GTSNPN and CDR2 is SVGIG (reference sequence). The CDR3 covers 13 residues. Trimming removed 2 bases from V and 7 bases from J, with 12 bases in between. The CDR3 loop is CAWSPRGGQPQHF. The CDR3 nucleotides are TGTGCCTGGAGTCCCAGGGGAGGCCAGCCCCAGCATTTT.

This clonotype was counted only a few times. The chain has TRBV6-1 and TRBJ2-2, with a tentative D call TRBD1 (6 bases). The germline CDR1 and CDR2 sequences are MNHNS and SASEGT. The CDR3 totals 17 residues. V dropped 5 bases and J dropped 5 bases, with 21 bases sitting between them. The CDR3 bases are TGTGCCAGCAGTACTAACCGGGACACCGACGGAACCGGGGAGCTGTTTTTT. Amino acids: CASSTNRDTDGTGELFF.

This clonotype came up once. Sequence at one end of the junction differs from germline and may be a read error. This sequence joins TRBV11-2 and TRBJ2-7, with D possibly being TRBD2 (5 bases). The CDR3 runs 14 residues. Germline V CDR1 and CDR2: SGHAT, FQNNGV. The CDR3 nucleotides read TGCGCCAGCAGCCATTACGGGGTCAACTACGAGCAGTACTTC. Its protein product is CASSHYGVNYEQYF. Full variable domain (remainder filled in from reference TRBV11-2 and TRBJ2-7): EAGVAQSPRYKIIEKRQSVAFWCNPISGHATLYWYQQILGQGPKLLIQFQNNGVVDDSQLPKDRFSAERLKGVDSTLKIQPAKLEDSAVYLCASSHYGVNYEQYFGPGTRLTVT.

The CDR3 DNA reads TGTGCCAGCAGTAGAACCTTTGGGACAGGGGGGGACTATGGCTACACCTTC. It yields the protein CASSRTFGTGGDYGYTF. This chain uses TRBV6-1 with TRBJ1-2, with 11 bases aligning to TRBD1. The CDR3 runs to 17 residues. After removal of 5 bases from V and 3 bases from J, the junction contained 11 bases not matched to a gene. The germline CDR1 and CDR2 sequences are MNHNS and SASEGT.

There are a few counts of this clonotype. The gene calls are TRBV25-1 and TRBJ1-1, with D unresolved. The CDR3 loop spans 13 amino acids. The V gene lost 7 bases and the J gene lost 8 bases, with 17 bases spanning the gap. Looked up from germline, CDR1 is MGHDK and CDR2 is SYGVNS. CDR3 protein: CASTPPFGREAFF. In nucleotides, the CDR3 is TGTGCCAGCACCCCACCGTTTGGCAGAGAAGCTTTCTTT.

This clonotype was seen a handful of times. The rearrangement uses TRBV6-1 and TRBJ1-1; D gene uncertain. Germline loops: CDR1 MNHNS, CDR2 SASEGT. The CDR3 loop spans 13 amino acids. V lost 7 bases to trimming and J lost 1 base, with 10 bases between them. The CDR3 spells CASNLRWNTEAFF. The CDR3 DNA sequence: TGTGCCAGCAATCTCCGGTGGAACACTGAAGCTTTCTTT.

The V call is TRBV11-2, the J call TRBJ1-1, with TRBD1 identical over 7 bases. Germline V gives CDR1 SGHAT, CDR2 FQNNGV. This CDR3 spans 11 amino acids. V lost 5 bases to trimming and J lost 11 bases; unmatched junction nucleotides: 5. CDR3 sequence (DNA): TGTGCCAGCAGCCTGACAGGGAACGCTTTCTTT. It is translated as CASSLTGNAFF.

This clonotype appeared a few times. V is TRBV6-2 or TRBV6-3 and J is TRBJ2-7; a weak D match, TRBD2 (6 bases). The V end was cut by 2 bases, the J end by 7 bases, with 21 bases between. Germline loops: CDR1 MNHEY, CDR2 SVGEGT. This CDR3 is 16 amino acids long. CDR3: CASSYLTPGGGGEQYF. In DNA form, the CDR3 reads TGTGCCAGCAGTTACCTTACCCCTGGTGGGGGAGGAGAGCAGTACTTC.

This clonotype has at least ten counts. The J gene is TRBJ2-5, the V gene TRBV12-3 or TRBV12-4; D remains unclear. V gave up 0 bases and J gave up 2 bases, with 7 bases separating them. CDR3 length equals 14 residues. The CDR3 DNA follows: TGTGCCAGCAGTTTAGCACAGAAACAAGAGACCCAGTACTTC. Translation: CASSLAQKQETQYF.

Ten or more counts support this clonotype. The rearrangement joins TRBV5-5 to TRBJ1-5; 7 bases align to TRBD1. V was clipped by 0 bases and J by 10 bases; unmatched bases: 1. The CDR3 covers 12 residues. In germline, CDR1 is SGHKS, CDR2 YYEKEE (reference sequence). As DNA, the CDR3 is TGTGCCAGCAGCTTGGGGACAGGACCCCAGCATTTT. This sequence encodes CASSLGTGPQHF.

This clonotype was seen at least ten times. This chain joins TRBV12-3 or TRBV12-4 and TRBJ2-5, with D possibly being TRBD2 (5 bases). This CDR3 has 17 amino acids. V dropped 5 bases and J dropped 0 bases, with 19 bases sitting between them. Written as DNA, the CDR3 is TGTGCCAGCAGTCGAGCGGATCGGGCCTTGTACCAAGAGACCCAGTACTTC. It translates to CASSRADRALYQETQYF.

This clonotype occurred many times. The gene calls are TRBV30 and TRBJ1-5; D is unresolved. CDR1 GTSNPN and CDR2 SVGIG come from the germline V gene (reference sequence). Trimming took 0 bases from V and 0 from J, leaving 3 bases between them. This CDR3 has 13 residues. This chain's CDR3 is CAWSVHSNQPQHF. CDR3 DNA sequence: TGTGCCTGGAGTGTACATAGCAATCAGCCCCAGCATTTT.

This clonotype occurred many times. This CDR3 reads CASTPRAEFQETQYF. The CDR3 bases are TGTGCCAGCACCCCCCGAGCGGAGTTTCAAGAGACCCAGTACTTC. The chain is built from TRBV6-2 or TRBV6-3 and TRBJ2-5; TRBD2 is a possible D gene (5 bases). The CDR3 covers 15 residues. Germline lookup yields CDR1 MNHEY and CDR2 SVGEGT. With 7 bases removed from V and 2 bases from J, the gap between germline ends came to 17 bases.